This paragraph reports one T cell receptor beta chain. The record originates from a study of T cells in Graves' hyperthyroidism and ophthalmopathy. RNA transcripts gave rise to amplified TCR beta CDR3 regions. During a first-round RT-PCR of the TCR CDR3, the HTBI primer set was used. MiXCR was run by TCRdb on the multiplex PCR reads, yielding one entry per CDR3 protein. The sample has about 590,000 distinct CDR3 sequences, more than 15% seen once. The CDR3 consists of 13 residues. The V and J ends lost 5 bases and 6 bases respectively, with 10 bases between them. Germline values: CDR1 SGHTA, CDR2 FQGTGA.

The chain is built from TRBV7-3 and TRBJ2-2, with unresolved D. This sequence originates from a woman in her 30s with Graves' hyperthyroidism. Input material: blood. The chain's CDR3 is CASSPISPGELFF. The CDR3 DNA sequence: TGTGCCAGCAGCCCCATAAGTCCCGGGGAGCTGTTTTTT.